This T cell receptor beta chain was observed in a study of blood T cell repertoires in COVID-19. On the study more broadly: The United States, Italy and Spain were the sources of the acute and convalescent COVID-19 samples. T cells, B-cell-depleted T cells, or PBMCs supplied cDNA or gDNA.

This CDR3 has 13 amino acids. The germline V and J ends were trimmed by 7 bases and 6 bases, with 12 bases remaining between them. From germline, CDR1 is MNHEY and CDR2 SMNVEV (reference sequence). Measured with immunoSEQ multiplex PCR; TCRdb has only the in-frame clones, and not every one. The sample includes 70,000 to 85,000 clones, roughly four fifths of them seen just once. The material sequenced was peripheral blood. The source is a human donor in a cohort sampled during active COVID-19. The rearrangement uses TRBV27 and TRBJ2-2; D possibly corresponds to TRBD2 (5 bases). The CDR3 sequence: CASTLRAPGELFF. Here the CDR3 DNA reads TGTGCCAGCACCCTGAGGGCTCCCGGGGAGCTGTTTTTT.